Shown below are 6 T cell receptor beta chains from a single sample sequenced in a study of PD-1 blockade in classical Hodgkin lymphoma. TCRdb keeps only in-frame clones here, not all; method: immunoSEQ multiplex PCR. This sample yields 25,000 to 35,000 clones, of which roughly 92% are seen a single time; 2% to 2.5% belongs to the top ten. Time point in this sample: newly diagnosed, previously untreated cHL patient sample. The sequenced material came from peripheral blood mononuclear cells (PBMCs). Source of these receptors: a human donor with classical Hodgkin lymphoma.

Only a few counts were recorded for this clone. The rearrangement uses TRBV6-1 and TRBJ2-5; perhaps TRBD1 as D (6 bases). The germline V gene encodes CDR1 MNHNS and CDR2 SASEGT. The V gene lost 3 bases and the J gene lost 3 bases, with 14 bases spanning the gap. The CDR3 runs to 15 residues. This CDR3 is CASSDDRTEEETQYF. The CDR3 DNA is TGTGCCAGCAGTGACGACCGGACAGAAGAAGAGACCCAGTACTTC.

This clone was counted between two and nine times. The chain combines TRBV12-1 with TRBJ2-5; no DNA check was done on the table's D call, TRBD1. TRBV12-1 is a pseudogene. The CDR3 extends over 11 amino acids. CDR3 sequence reads: CAITVKETQYF. CDR3 coding DNA: TGTGCCATTACAGTAAAAGAGACCCAGTACTTC.

Here the CDR3 DNA reads TGTGCCAGCAGCTTGGGGGGTAACTATGGCTACACCTTC. This gives the protein CASSLGGNYGYTF. This sequence joins TRBV5-5 and TRBJ1-2; D is undetermined. The CDR3 has 13 amino acids. V was clipped by 0 bases and J by 1 base, with 4 bases between them. CDR1 SGHKS and CDR2 YYEKEE come from the germline V gene (reference sequence).

The chain recombines TRBV4-1 with TRBJ2-7; 7 bases are shared with TRBD2. This CDR3 is built from 16 residues. Per the germline V gene, CDR1 is MGHRA and CDR2 is YSYEKL. J was trimmed by 0 bases and V by 5 bases; bases with no gene match: 10. The CDR3 here is CASSVKTSSDSYEQYF. The CDR3 region has the DNA TGCGCCAGCAGCGTGAAGACTAGCTCGGACTCCTACGAGCAGTACTTC.

This clone is a singleton in its sample. CDR3 region: CASSIRGADGELFF. The CDR3, as DNA: TGTGCCAGTAGTATTCGGGGGGCTGACGGGGAGCTGTTTTTT. The chain couples TRBV19 to TRBJ2-2, with a possible D match to TRBD2 (7 bases). The V and J ends lost 3 bases and 7 bases respectively, with 12 bases between them. Per germline, CDR1 LNHDA and CDR2 SQIVND (reference sequence). This CDR3 contains 14 residues.

In its sample, this clone was seen once. Other DNA sequences from this sample encode an identical CDR3 as well. The chain joins TRBV27 to TRBJ1-1; tentative D call: TRBD1 (5 bases). The CDR3 contains 13 residues. Germline CDR1 is MNHEY and CDR2 is SMNVEV (reference sequence). The ends were cut back, 6 bases at V and 5 bases at J, with 13 bases in the middle. CDR3: CASRYGDGTEAFF. CDR3 nucleotides: TGTGCCAGCAGATATGGGGACGGGACTGAAGCTTTCTTT.